These 20 T cell receptor beta chains share one sample of origin, sequenced in a study of Ad26.COV2.S vaccination and SARS-CoV-2 variants. Some clones are missing from TCRdb's copy, which holds only in-frame ones; the method was immunoSEQ multiplex PCR. This sample has 350,000 to 500,000 clones; less than 95% occur once, and the top ten carry approximately 4.3%. Treatment denoted: around 19 received Ad26.COV2.S at low or high dose, single or two shots; several received placebo; per-sample allocation not given. Sampling happened 63 days after the first vaccine or placebo injection. Sequences were derived from peripheral blood, sampled in a trial of Ad26.COV2.S vaccine versus placebo. These TCRs come from a person between 18 and 60 years old who received the Ad26.COV2.S COVID-19 vaccine or a placebo.

The V and J genes are TRBV6-2 or TRBV6-3 and TRBJ2-7, with 9 bases fitting TRBD2. The germline V gene has CDR1 MNHEY and CDR2 SVGEGT. The CDR3 runs to 16 residues. V shed 1 base and J 6 bases; nucleotides not matched to a gene: 10. CDR3 residues: CASSYYVLAGNSEQYF. CDR3 sequence (DNA): TGTGCCAGCAGTTACTATGTGCTAGCGGGAAATTCCGAGCAGTACTTC.

The rearrangement joins TRBV9 to TRBJ2-5; possible D gene TRBD2, 6 bases. V was pared by 3 bases and J by 2 bases, with 20 bases between. CDR3 length equals 17 residues. Per the germline V gene, CDR1 is SGDLS and CDR2 is YYNGEE. The CDR3 sequence: CASSAGVGGFGQETQYF. Here the CDR3 DNA reads TGTGCCAGCAGCGCTGGGGTGGGGGGTTTCGGACAAGAGACCCAGTACTTC.

The CDR3 DNA is TGCAGCGTTGTAAGGGGGCCCGACAGGAGAGGGGGTACGCAGTATTTT. Translation gives CSVVRGPDRRGGTQYF. The rearrangement joins TRBV29-1 to TRBJ2-3, with 7 bases aligning to TRBD1. Germline CDR1 reads SQVTM; CDR2 reads ANQGSEA. The J segment lost 8 bases and the V segment lost 4 bases, leaving 18 bases of the junction unmatched. CDR3 length equals 16 residues.

The CDR3: CASRLSSGDRMEDTEAFF. For the CDR3, the DNA is TGTGCCAGCAGACTTTCGTCGGGAGACAGGATGGAGGACACTGAAGCTTTCTTT. V usage is TRBV4-2 and J usage is TRBJ1-1; D may be TRBD1 (6 bases). V was cut by 6 bases and J by 3 bases, with 26 bases left in between. This CDR3 spans 18 amino acids. CDR1 and CDR2 from the germline V gene are LGHNA and YNFKEQ.

The V and J genes are TRBV19 and TRBJ1-4; D is unresolved. In germline, CDR1 is LNHDA, CDR2 SQIVND (reference sequence). CDR3 size: 13 residues. V was shortened by 5 bases and J by 8 bases, with 12 bases between the two germline ends. The CDR3 region has the DNA TGTGCCAGTAGTTCTGATACATCCGAAAAACTGTTTTTT. This gives the protein CASSSDTSEKLFF.

The rearrangement joins TRBV9 to TRBJ1-2, with D unclear. V lost 0 bases and J 8 bases, leaving 11 bases between the germline ends. The CDR3 length is 13 residues. Germline V CDR1 and CDR2: SGDLS, YYNGEE. As DNA, the CDR3 is TGTGCCAGCAGCGTAGGAGGCCCTAGGGGCTACACCTTC. Translation gives CASSVGGPRGYTF.

This chain links TRBV28 with TRBJ2-1, with TRBD2 matching over 11 bases. With 2 bases clipped from V and 9 bases from J, the junction kept 0 bases outside the gene matches. This CDR3 is 13 amino acids long. Germline CDR1 is MDHEN and CDR2 is SYDVKM. CDR3 bases: TGTGCCAGCAGTTTAGGACTAGCGGGTGAGCAGTTCTTC. Translation gives CASSLGLAGEQFF.

The chain employs TRBV19 and TRBJ2-1, with 7 bases identical to TRBD2. V was pared by 1 base and J by 8 bases, with 8 bases of the junction left unmatched. In germline, CDR1 is LNHDA, CDR2 SQIVND (reference sequence). The CDR3 covers 15 residues. CDR3 residues: CASSIGLALGDEQFF. The CDR3 DNA is TGTGCCAGTAGTATAGGACTAGCTCTAGGAGATGAGCAGTTCTTC.

The gene calls are TRBV28 and TRBJ2-7; possible D gene TRBD2, 7 bases. Trimming took 7 bases from V and 3 from J, leaving 19 bases between them. Per the germline V gene, CDR1 is MDHEN and CDR2 is SYDVKM. This CDR3 is 15 amino acids long. CDR3 nucleotide sequence: TGTGCCAGCAAGTCGGGGAGGGGGTCCAACTACGAGCAGTACTTC. It encodes CASKSGRGSNYEQYF.

The chain carries TRBV9 and TRBJ2-1; D is perhaps TRBD1 (5 bases). This CDR3 comprises 16 residues. V was shortened by 0 bases and J by 2 bases, with 12 bases between the two germline ends. Germline lookup yields CDR1 SGDLS and CDR2 YYNGEE. Written as DNA, the CDR3 is TGTGCCAGCAGCGTAGCTCAGGGCGTCGCCTACAATGAGCAGTTCTTC. It codes for CASSVAQGVAYNEQFF.

The gene calls are TRBV4-3 and TRBJ2-1, with 7 bases identical to TRBD2. Per germline, CDR1 LGHNA and CDR2 YSLEER. Trimming cost V 3 bases and J 6 bases; bases outside gene matches: 17. This CDR3 is built from 18 residues. This CDR3 is CASSQNPPAGELANEQFF. CDR3 in DNA: TGCGCCAGCAGCCAGAATCCGCCCGCGGGAGAGCTCGCCAATGAGCAGTTCTTC.

The chain combines TRBV5-6 with TRBJ2-2; no definite D call. Germline V gene lookup returns CDR1 SGHDT and CDR2 YYEEEE. There are 16 residues in the CDR3. Trimming took 3 bases from V and 1 from J, leaving 13 bases between them. CDR3 sequence: CASSSPEWGNTGELFF. The CDR3 DNA follows: TGTGCCAGCAGCTCCCCCGAGTGGGGGAACACCGGGGAGCTGTTTTTT.

The rearrangement joins TRBV28 to TRBJ1-5; no clear D gene. This CDR3 spans 13 amino acids. Germline values: CDR1 MDHEN, CDR2 SYDVKM. V lost 5 bases to trimming and J lost 4 bases, with 9 bases between them. CDR3 bases: TGTGCCAGCAGTCCACCACTGAATCAGCCCCAGCATTTT. Its protein product is CASSPPLNQPQHF.

The rearrangement uses TRBV6-4 and TRBJ2-3; the match to TRBD2 covers 7 bases. The germline gives CDR1 MRHNA, CDR2 SNTAGT. The CDR3 consists of 14 residues. The trim removed 3 bases at V and 2 bases at J, leaving 2 bases unmatched. The CDR3 spells CASSEGGTTDTQYF. The CDR3 DNA reads as TGTGCCAGCAGTGAGGGGGGGACCACAGATACGCAGTATTTT.

The chain has TRBV27 and TRBJ2-1; D may be TRBD1 (5 bases). CDR1 and CDR2 (germline): MNHEY, SMNVEV (reference sequence). The CDR3 sequence is 15 residues long. The ends were cut back, 2 bases at V and 4 bases at J, with 12 bases in the middle. Here the CDR3 reads CASSLGQRDYNEQFF. In DNA, the CDR3 is TGTGCCAGCAGTTTAGGACAAAGGGATTACAATGAGCAGTTCTTC.

This chain links TRBV7-9 with TRBJ2-3; D possibly corresponds to TRBD2 (5 bases). The V gene's germline CDR1 is SEHNR and CDR2 FQNEAQ (reference sequence). CDR3 length: 16 amino acids. The V and J ends lost 5 bases and 5 bases respectively, with 20 bases between them. CDR3 sequence reads: CASSTSGEGAGDTQYF. The CDR3 DNA follows: TGTGCCAGCAGCACGAGCGGTGAGGGAGCAGGAGATACGCAGTATTTT.

This rearrangement joins TRBV19 to TRBJ2-3; 7 bases match TRBD2. The J segment lost 2 bases and the V segment lost 5 bases, leaving 7 bases of the junction unmatched. Germline V gene data show CDR1 as LNHDA and CDR2 as SQIVND (reference sequence). The CDR3 length is 15 residues. The chain's CDR3 is CASSGASGVTDTQYF. In DNA form, the CDR3 reads TGTGCCAGTAGTGGAGCTAGCGGAGTCACAGATACGCAGTATTTT.

The rearrangement links TRBV19 to TRBJ2-1; tentatively, D is TRBD2 (7 bases). Germline-derived CDR1 and CDR2 are LNHDA and SQIVND (reference sequence). V was shortened by 1 base and J by 6 bases, with 16 bases between the two germline ends. The CDR3 covers 16 residues. CDR3 DNA sequence: TGTGCCAGTAGTATAGGGGGGGGGCCGGAGTCCAATGAGCAGTTCTTC. It is translated as CASSIGGGPESNEQFF.

This chain connects TRBV6-5 to TRBJ2-1; 9 bases are a match to TRBD2. The germline V gene has CDR1 MNHEY and CDR2 SVGAGI. This CDR3 region has 15 residues. V lost 0 bases, J lost 6 bases, and 3 bases stayed unmatched. Here the CDR3 reads CASSYSREGINEQFF. The CDR3 region has the DNA TGTGCCAGCAGTTACTCGCGGGAGGGTATCAATGAGCAGTTCTTC.

V is TRBV6-2 or TRBV6-3 and J is TRBJ2-1, with 11 bases aligning to TRBD2. The CDR3 is 16 residues long. Unmatched junction bases numbered 9, after V lost 4 bases and J lost 7 bases. Looked up from germline, CDR1 is MNHEY and CDR2 is SVGEGT. In DNA, the CDR3 is TGTGCCAGCAGTTCGAGGCTAGCGGGAGGCAGGAATGAGCAGTTCTTC. This translates into CASSSRLAGGRNEQFF.